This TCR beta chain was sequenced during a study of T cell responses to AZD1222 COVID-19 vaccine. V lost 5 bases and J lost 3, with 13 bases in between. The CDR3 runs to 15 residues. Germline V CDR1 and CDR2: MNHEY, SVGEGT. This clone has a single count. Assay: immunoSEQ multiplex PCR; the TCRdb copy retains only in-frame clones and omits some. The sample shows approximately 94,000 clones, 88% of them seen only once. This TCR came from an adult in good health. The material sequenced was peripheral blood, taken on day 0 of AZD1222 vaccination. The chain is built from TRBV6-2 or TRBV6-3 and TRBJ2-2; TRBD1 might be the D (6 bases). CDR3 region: CASSAGEFYTGELFF. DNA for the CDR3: TGTGCCAGCAGTGCAGGGGAATTCTACACCGGGGAGCTGTTTTTT.